This T cell receptor beta chain was observed in a study of T cells in Graves' hyperthyroidism and ophthalmopathy. The wider study: Blood from the periphery was taken at initial diagnosis, before any treatment. Study findings and constraints: Within blood appeared most thyroid clonotypes that had expanded above 0.001. Ophthalmopathy was told apart from stable hyperthyroidism by a 13 V-J model.

V lost 5 bases to trimming and J lost 1 base, with 15 bases between them. Per germline, CDR1 MDHEN and CDR2 SYDVKM. This CDR3 contains 16 residues. Diagnoses were established using clinical symptoms, serum thyroxine and TRAb, thyroid ultrasound and orbital computed tomography. Using RNA transcripts as the source, TCR beta CDR3 regions were amplified. When the TCR CDR3 underwent first-round RT-PCR, the HTBI primer set was used. Using its own MiXCR run on the multiplex PCR reads, TCRdb lists one record per CDR3 protein. The data contain about 210,000 distinct CDR3 sequences, under 20% of them seen just once; the ten biggest clones take up approximately 50%. A remark on this clonotype: Its antigen is currently unknown.

The TCR comes from a man in his forties or fifties with Graves' hyperthyroidism. The sample taken for sequencing was blood. The chain recombines TRBV28 with TRBJ1-5; D remains ambiguous. The CDR3 reads CASSVSPGASNQPQHF. DNA for the CDR3: TGTGCCAGCAGTGTATCCCCGGGAGCGAGCAATCAGCCCCAGCATTTT.